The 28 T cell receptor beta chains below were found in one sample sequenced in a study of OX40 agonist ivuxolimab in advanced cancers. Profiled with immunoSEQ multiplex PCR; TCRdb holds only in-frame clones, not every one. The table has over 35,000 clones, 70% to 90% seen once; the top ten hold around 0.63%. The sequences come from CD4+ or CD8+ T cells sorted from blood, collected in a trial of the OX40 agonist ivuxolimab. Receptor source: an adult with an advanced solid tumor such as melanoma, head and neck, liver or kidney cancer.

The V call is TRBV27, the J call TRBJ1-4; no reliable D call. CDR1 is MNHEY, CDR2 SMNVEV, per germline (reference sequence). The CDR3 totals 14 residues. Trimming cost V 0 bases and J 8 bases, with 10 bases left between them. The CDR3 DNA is TGTGCCAGCAGTTTATCCCGAGGCTCGGAAAAACTGTTTTTT. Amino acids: CASSLSRGSEKLFF.

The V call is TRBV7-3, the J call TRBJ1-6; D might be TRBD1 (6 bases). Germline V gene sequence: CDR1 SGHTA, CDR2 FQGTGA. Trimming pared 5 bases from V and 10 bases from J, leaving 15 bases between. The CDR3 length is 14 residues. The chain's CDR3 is CASSLNGGHSPLHF. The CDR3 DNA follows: TGTGCCAGCAGCCTGAATGGGGGGCACTCACCCCTCCACTTT.

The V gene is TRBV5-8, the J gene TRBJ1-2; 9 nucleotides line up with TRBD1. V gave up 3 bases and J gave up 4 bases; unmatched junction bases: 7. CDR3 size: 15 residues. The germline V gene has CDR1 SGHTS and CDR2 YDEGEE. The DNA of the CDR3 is TGTGCCAGCAGCTCGTCCGGGACAGGGCTCTATGGCTACACCTTC. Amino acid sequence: CASSSSGTGLYGYTF. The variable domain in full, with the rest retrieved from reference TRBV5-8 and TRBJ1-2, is EAGVTQSPTHLIKTRGQQATLRCSPISGHTSVYWYQQALGLGLQFLLWYDEGEERNRGNFPPRFSGRQFPNYSSELNVNALELEDSALYLCASSSSGTGLYGYTFGSGTRLTVV.

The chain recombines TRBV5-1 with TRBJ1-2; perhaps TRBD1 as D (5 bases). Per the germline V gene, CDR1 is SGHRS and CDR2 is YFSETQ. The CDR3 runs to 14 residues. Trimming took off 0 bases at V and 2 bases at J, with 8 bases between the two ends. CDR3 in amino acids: CASSLGGQNYGYTF. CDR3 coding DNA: TGCGCCAGCAGCTTGGGCGGACAAAACTATGGCTACACCTTC.

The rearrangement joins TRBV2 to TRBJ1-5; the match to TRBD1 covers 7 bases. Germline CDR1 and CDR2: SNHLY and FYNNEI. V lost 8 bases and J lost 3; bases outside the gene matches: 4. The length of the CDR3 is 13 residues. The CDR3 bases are TGTGCCAGCGGGGACAGACCCAATCAGCCCCAGCATTTT. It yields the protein CASGDRPNQPQHF. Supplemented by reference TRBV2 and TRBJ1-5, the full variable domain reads EPEVTQTPSHQVTQMGQEVILRCVPISNHLYFYWYRQILGQKVEFLVSFYNNEISEKSEIFDDQFSVERPDGSNFTLKIRSTKLEDSAMYFCASGDRPNQPQHFGDGTRLSIL.

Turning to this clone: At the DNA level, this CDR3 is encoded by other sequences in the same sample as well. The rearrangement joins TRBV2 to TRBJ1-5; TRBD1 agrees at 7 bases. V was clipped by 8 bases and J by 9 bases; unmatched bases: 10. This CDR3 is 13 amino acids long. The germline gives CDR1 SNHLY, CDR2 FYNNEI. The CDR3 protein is CASGDRVGLPQHF. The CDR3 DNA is TGTGCCAGCGGAGACAGGGTCGGTCTGCCCCAGCATTTT.

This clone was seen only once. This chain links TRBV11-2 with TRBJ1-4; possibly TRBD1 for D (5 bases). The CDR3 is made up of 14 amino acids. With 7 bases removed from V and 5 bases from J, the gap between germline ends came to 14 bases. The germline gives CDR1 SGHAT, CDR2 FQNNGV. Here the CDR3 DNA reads TGTGCCAGCACACCCGGGGCAGGGAATGAAAAACTGTTTTTT. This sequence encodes CASTPGAGNEKLFF.

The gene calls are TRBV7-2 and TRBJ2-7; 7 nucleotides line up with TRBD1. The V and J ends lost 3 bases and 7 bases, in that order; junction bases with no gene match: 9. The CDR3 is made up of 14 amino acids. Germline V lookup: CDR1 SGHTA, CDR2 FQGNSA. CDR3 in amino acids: CASSFKGAAWEQYF. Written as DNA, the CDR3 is TGTGCCAGCAGCTTTAAGGGGGCTGCCTGGGAGCAGTACTTC.

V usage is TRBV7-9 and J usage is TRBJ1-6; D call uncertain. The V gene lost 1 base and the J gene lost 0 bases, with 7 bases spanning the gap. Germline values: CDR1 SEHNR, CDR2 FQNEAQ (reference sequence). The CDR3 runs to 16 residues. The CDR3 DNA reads TGTGCCAGCAGCTTAGAGGTCGGCTCCTATAATTCACCCCTCCACTTT. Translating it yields CASSLEVGSYNSPLHF.

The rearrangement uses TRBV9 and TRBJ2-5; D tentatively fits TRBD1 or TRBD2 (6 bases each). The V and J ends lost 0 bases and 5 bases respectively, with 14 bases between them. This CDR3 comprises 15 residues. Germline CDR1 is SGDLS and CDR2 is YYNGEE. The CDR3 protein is CASSVGVGGKETQYF. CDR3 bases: TGTGCCAGCAGCGTAGGTGTAGGGGGGAAGGAGACCCAGTACTTC. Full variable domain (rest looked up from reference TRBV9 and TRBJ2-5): DSGVTQTPKHLITATGQRVTLRCSPRSGDLSVYWYQQSLDQGLQFLIQYYNGEERAKGNILERFSAQQFPDLHSELNLSSLELGDSALYFCASSVGVGGKETQYFGPGTRLLVL.

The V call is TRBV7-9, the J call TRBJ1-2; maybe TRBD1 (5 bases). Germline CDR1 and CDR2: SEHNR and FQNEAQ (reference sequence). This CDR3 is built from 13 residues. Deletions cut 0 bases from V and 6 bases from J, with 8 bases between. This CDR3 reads CASSLAAGHGYTF. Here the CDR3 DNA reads TGTGCCAGCAGCTTAGCGGCAGGGCATGGCTACACCTTC.

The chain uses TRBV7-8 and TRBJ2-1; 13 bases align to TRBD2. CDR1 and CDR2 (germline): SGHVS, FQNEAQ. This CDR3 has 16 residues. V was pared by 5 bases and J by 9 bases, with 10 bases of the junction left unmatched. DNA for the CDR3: TGTGCCAGCAGCGCCTTCGGGACTAGCGGGATTCTTGAGCAGTTCTTC. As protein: CASSAFGTSGILEQFF.

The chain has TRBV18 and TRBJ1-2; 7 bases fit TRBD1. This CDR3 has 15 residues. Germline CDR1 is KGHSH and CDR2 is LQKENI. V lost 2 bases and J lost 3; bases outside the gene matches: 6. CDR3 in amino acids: CASSPATGFDYGYTF. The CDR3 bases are TGTGCCAGCTCACCAGCGACAGGGTTTGACTATGGCTACACCTTC.

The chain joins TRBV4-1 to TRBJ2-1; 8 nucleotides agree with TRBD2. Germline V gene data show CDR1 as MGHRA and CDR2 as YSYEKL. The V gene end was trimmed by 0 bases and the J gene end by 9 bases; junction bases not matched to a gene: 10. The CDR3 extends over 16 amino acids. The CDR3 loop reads CASSQDGGGGPTEQFF. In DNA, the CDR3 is TGCGCCAGCAGCCAAGATGGTGGCGGGGGGCCTACTGAGCAGTTCTTC.

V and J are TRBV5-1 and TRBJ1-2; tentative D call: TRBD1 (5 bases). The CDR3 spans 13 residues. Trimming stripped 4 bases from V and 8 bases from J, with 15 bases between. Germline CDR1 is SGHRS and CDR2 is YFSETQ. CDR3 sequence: CASSPGPQEGYTF. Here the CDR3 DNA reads TGCGCCAGCAGCCCGGGACCCCAAGAGGGCTACACCTTC.

The CDR3 coding sequence is TGTGCCAGCAGTGCCGGTTTCGCGAACACCGGGGAGCTGTTTTTT. Encoded protein: CASSAGFANTGELFF. The V call is TRBV6-4, the J call TRBJ2-2; D uncertain. Germline V gene lookup returns CDR1 MRHNA and CDR2 SNTAGT. Trimming left V 4 bases short and J 0 bases short, with 9 bases between. This CDR3 is built from 15 residues.

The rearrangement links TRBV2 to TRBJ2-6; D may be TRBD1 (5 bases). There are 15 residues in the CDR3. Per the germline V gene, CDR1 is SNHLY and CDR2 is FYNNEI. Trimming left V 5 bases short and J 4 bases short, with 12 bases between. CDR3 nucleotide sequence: TGTGCCAGCAGTCTTGACAGTGCCGGGGCCAACGTCCTGACTTTC. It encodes CASSLDSAGANVLTF.

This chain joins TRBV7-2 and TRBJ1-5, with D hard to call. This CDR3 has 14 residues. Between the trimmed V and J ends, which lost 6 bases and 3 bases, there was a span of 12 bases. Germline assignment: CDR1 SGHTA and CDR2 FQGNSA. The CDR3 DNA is TGTGCCAGCAGTTTGGACGGAGTCAATCAGCCCCAGCATTTT. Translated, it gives CASSLDGVNQPQHF.

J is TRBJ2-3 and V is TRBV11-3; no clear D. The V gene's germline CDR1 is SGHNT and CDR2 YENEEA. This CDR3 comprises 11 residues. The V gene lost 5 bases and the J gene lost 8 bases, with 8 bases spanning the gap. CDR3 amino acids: CASSDLRTQYF. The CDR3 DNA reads TGTGCCAGCAGCGACCTTCGTACGCAGTATTTT.

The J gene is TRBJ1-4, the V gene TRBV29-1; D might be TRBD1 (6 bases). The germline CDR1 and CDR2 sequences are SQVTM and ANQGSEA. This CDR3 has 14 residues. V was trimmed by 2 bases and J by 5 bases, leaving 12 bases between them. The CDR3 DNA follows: TGCAGCGTTGAACAGACAGGAGTGAATGAAAAACTGTTTTTT. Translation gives CSVEQTGVNEKLFF.

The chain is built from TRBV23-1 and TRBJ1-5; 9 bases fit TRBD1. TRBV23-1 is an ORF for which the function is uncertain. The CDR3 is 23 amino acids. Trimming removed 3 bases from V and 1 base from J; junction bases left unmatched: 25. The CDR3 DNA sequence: TGCGCCAGCAGTCATGTTAAGGGACAGGGAGGTCCCACTGTCACCAAAAGCAATCAGCCCCAGCATTTT. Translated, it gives CASSHVKGQGGPTVTKSNQPQHF.

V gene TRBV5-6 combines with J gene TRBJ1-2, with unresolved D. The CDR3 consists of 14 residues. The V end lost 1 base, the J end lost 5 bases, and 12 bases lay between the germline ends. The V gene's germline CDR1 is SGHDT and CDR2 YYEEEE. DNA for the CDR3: TGTGCCAGCAGCTTGCTGTCGGCAGAATATGGCTACACCTTC. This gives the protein CASSLLSAEYGYTF. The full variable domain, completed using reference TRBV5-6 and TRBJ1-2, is DAGVTQSPTHLIKTRGQQVTLRCSPKSGHDTVSWYQQALGQGPQFIFQYYEEEERQRGNFPDRFSGHQFPNYSSELNVNALLLGDSALYLCASSLLSAEYGYTFGSGTRLTVV.

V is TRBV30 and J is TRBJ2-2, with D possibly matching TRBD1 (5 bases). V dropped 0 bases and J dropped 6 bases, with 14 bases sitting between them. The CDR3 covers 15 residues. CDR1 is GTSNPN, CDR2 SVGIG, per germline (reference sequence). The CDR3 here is CAWSVGLGRAGELFF. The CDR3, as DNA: TGTGCCTGGAGTGTGGGTCTGGGGCGAGCCGGGGAGCTGTTTTTT.

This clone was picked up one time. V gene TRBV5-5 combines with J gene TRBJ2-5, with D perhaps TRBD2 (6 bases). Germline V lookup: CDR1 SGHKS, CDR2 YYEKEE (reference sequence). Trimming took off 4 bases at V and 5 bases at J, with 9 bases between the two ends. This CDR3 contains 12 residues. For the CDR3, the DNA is TGTGCCAGCAGCCCGAGCGGGGAGACCCAGTACTTC. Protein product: CASSPSGETQYF.

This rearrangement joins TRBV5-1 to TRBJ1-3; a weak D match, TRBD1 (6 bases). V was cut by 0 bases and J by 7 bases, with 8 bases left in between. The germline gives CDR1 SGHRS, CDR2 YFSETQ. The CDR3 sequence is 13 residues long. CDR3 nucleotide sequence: TGCGCCAGCAGCTTGGAGGGGGGGAACACCATATATTTT. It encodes CASSLEGGNTIYF.

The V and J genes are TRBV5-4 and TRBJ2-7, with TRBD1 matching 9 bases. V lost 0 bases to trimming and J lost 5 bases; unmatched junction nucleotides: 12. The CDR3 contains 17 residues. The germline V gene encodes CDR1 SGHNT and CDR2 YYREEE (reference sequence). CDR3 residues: CASSLGAPGQGGNEQYF. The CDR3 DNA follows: TGTGCCAGCAGCTTGGGGGCACCGGGACAGGGAGGCAACGAGCAGTACTTC.

CDR3 residues: CASSEYGSPQTRGYTF. The DNA for the CDR3 is TGTGCCAGCAGTGAATATGGGTCACCTCAGACAAGGGGCTACACCTTC. The rearrangement uses TRBV25-1 and TRBJ1-2; D gene uncertain. V lost 0 bases and J lost 8, with 19 bases in between. CDR1 is MGHDK, CDR2 SYGVNS, per germline. This CDR3 is built from 16 residues.

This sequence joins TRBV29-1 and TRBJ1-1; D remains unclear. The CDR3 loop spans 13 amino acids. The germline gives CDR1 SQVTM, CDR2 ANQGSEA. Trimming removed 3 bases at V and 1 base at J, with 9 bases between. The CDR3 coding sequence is TGCAGCGTTGAGGGGATGAGGAACACTGAAGCTTTCTTT. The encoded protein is CSVEGMRNTEAFF.